This T cell receptor beta chain was profiled in a study of blood T cell repertoires in COVID-19. V dropped 0 bases and J dropped 3; count of bases not matched to a gene: 5. Germline assignment: CDR1 SGHTS and CDR2 YDEGEE. The CDR3 is 15 amino acids. Patients in Seattle were enrolled during active infection, then followed longitudinally. Under the authors' procedure: Amplification from reference gene primers served as the basis for estimated nucleated cell counts. Clones were sequenced by immunoSEQ multiplex PCR, and TCRdb holds only the in-frame ones, with some missing. The DNA was the basis for D and trimming; V, J and clone size are from that table. The sample carries 250,000 to 300,000 clones, 75% to 90% recorded once.

The chain joins TRBV5-8 to TRBJ2-7; 8 nucleotides line up with TRBD1. The TCR originated in a woman aged 45-60 years with COVID-19, enrolled during active disease. The sample taken for sequencing was peripheral blood. The CDR3 protein is CASSLVGQGLYEQYF. The CDR3 region has the DNA TGTGCCAGCAGCTTGGTTGGACAGGGCCTCTACGAGCAGTACTTC.